There are a few counts of the clone carrying this T cell receptor beta chain. The antigen is unknown. Each CDR3 protein is one row after TCRdb ran MiXCR on the reads. The sample records some 71,000 distinct CDR3 sequences, around 28% being singletons. The CDR3 consists of 18 residues. With 1 base removed from V and 4 bases from J, the gap between germline ends came to 22 bases. Per germline, CDR1 SGHNT and CDR2 YYREEE (reference sequence). The record originates from a study of T cell repertoires in cytomegalovirus infection. The wider study: Used in the study were CMV epitopes, some recently identified and HLA-C-restricted, others well-studied and HLA-B-restricted. Indicated by public TCR beta signatures were CMV infection and matching HLA type.

This clonotype was sampled from a human donor in good health (CMV status not recorded). Some clones in this sample may be carry-over from other donors' samples. The genes are TRBV5-4 and TRBJ2-3; a possible D gene is TRBD2 (7 bases). Sequenced here: CD8+ T cells from cultured PBMCs, sampled from culture after CMV antigen stimulation. The CDR3 sequence is CASSLYGGASRGADTQYF. Here the CDR3 DNA reads TGTGCCAGCAGCTTGTATGGGGGGGCTAGCAGAGGGGCAGATACGCAGTATTTT.